The sequence of this T cell receptor (beta chain) was determined in a study of blood T cells in healthy people across ages. Donors were healthy Caucasian individuals from Russia aged roughly 6 to 90. On this clonotype: What it binds is not known.

General observations from the study: Changes in expanded clonotypes were possibly confounded, as the CMV status of donors was unknown.

CDR3 length: 15 residues. In germline, CDR1 is KGHSH, CDR2 LQKENI. V shed 3 bases, J shed 3 bases, and the junction held 7 bases outside the gene matches. Combining a sample-barcoded 5' primer with a J-beta primer mix, a second PCR ran for about 6 to 12 cycles. TCRdb analysed the 5' RACE reads with MiXCR anew, one entry per CDR3 protein. Of approximately 1.5 million distinct CDR3 sequences listed, about 31% are singletons. The sequencing sample was made of blood. J is TRBJ2-5 and V is TRBV18, with 7 nucleotides matching TRBD1. This TCR was recovered from a woman aged 25 to 39 in good health. The CDR3 spells CASSPRDSKKETQYF. The CDR3 DNA is TGTGCCAGCTCACCCCGGGACAGCAAAAAAGAGACCCAGTACTTC.